This passage covers 27 T cell receptor beta chains from one sample sequenced in a study of blood T cell repertoires in COVID-19. The repertoire was sequenced with immunoSEQ multiplex PCR; TCRdb's copy has only in-frame clones and lacks some. The repertoire holds just over 90,000 clones, with almost 80% as singletons. Material for sequencing was peripheral blood. The receptors were sampled from a human donor in a cohort sampled during active COVID-19.

V gene TRBV19 combines with J gene TRBJ1-1; the match to TRBD1 covers 8 bases. The CDR3 contains 14 residues. V was clipped by 5 bases and J by 6 bases; unmatched bases: 8. Germline V lookup: CDR1 LNHDA, CDR2 SQIVND (reference sequence). The CDR3 reads CASSRTGSKPEAFF. CDR3 DNA sequence: TGTGCCAGTAGTCGGACAGGGTCCAAGCCTGAAGCTTTCTTT. The variable domain in full, completed from reference TRBV19 and TRBJ1-1, reads DGGITQSPKYLFRKEGQNVTLSCEQNLNHDAMYWYRQDPGQGLRLIYYSQIVNDFQKGDIAEGYSVSREKKESFPLTVTSAQKNPTAFYLCASSRTGSKPEAFFGQGTRLTVV.

V is TRBV6-5 and J is TRBJ1-4; 7 bases are shared with TRBD1. J was trimmed by 4 bases and V by 6 bases; bases with no gene match: 8. The CDR3 extends over 15 amino acids. Germline V lookup: CDR1 MNHEY, CDR2 SVGAGI. CDR3 in amino acids: CASRGQAEFNEKLFF. CDR3 bases: TGTGCCAGCAGAGGACAGGCGGAGTTTAATGAAAAACTGTTTTTT.

The chain links TRBV2 to TRBJ1-6; D gene ambiguous. Germline values: CDR1 SNHLY, CDR2 FYNNEI. Deletions cut 6 bases from V and 4 bases from J, with 7 bases between. This CDR3 contains 13 residues. DNA of the CDR3: TGTGCCAGCAGACGGGAATATAATTCACCCCTCCACTTT. Its protein product is CASRREYNSPLHF.

V is TRBV3-1 (or the pseudogene TRBV3-2) and J is TRBJ2-7; 10 nucleotides align to TRBD1. Germline CDR1 LGHDT, CDR2 YNNKEL (reference sequence). CDR3 length: 21 residues. V was clipped by 1 base and J by 5 bases; unmatched bases: 23. The CDR3 here is CASSQGFPDGLPGQGIHEQYF. CDR3 sequence (DNA): TGTGCCAGCAGCCAAGGCTTCCCCGATGGCTTACCGGGACAGGGGATCCACGAGCAGTACTTC.

This clone has just one count. CDR3 DNA sequence: TGTGCCAGCAGACTCTGGCGGTCTACTGAAGCTTTCTTT. Translation gives CASRLWRSTEAFF. The chain has TRBV28 and TRBJ1-1; D remains ambiguous. V lost 6 bases to trimming and J lost 5 bases, with 13 bases between them. Germline values: CDR1 MDHEN, CDR2 SYDVKM. The CDR3 runs 13 residues. Filled out from reference TRBV28 and TRBJ1-1, the complete variable domain reads DVKVTQSSRYLVKRTGEKVFLECVQDMDHENMFWYRQDPGLGLRLIYFSYDVKMKEKGDIPEGYSVSREKKERFSLILESASTNQTSMYLCASRLWRSTEAFFGQGTRLTVV.

This chain joins TRBV7-3 and TRBJ2-2, with TRBD2 matching over 11 bases. The CDR3 has 15 amino acids. Trimming removed 4 bases from V and 6 bases from J; junction bases left unmatched: 4. CDR1 and CDR2 from the germline V gene are SGHTA and FQGTGA. Here the CDR3 DNA reads TGTGCCAGCAGCTCGACTAGCGGGGCGGCCGGGGAGCTGTTTTTT. Its protein product is CASSSTSGAAGELFF.

The chain is built from TRBV28 and TRBJ2-5, with 7 nucleotides matching TRBD2. The V gene end was trimmed by 3 bases and the J gene end by 3 bases; junction bases not matched to a gene: 4. The CDR3 has 14 amino acids. Per the germline V gene, CDR1 is MDHEN and CDR2 is SYDVKM. As DNA, the CDR3 is TGTGCCAGCAGTTTTGGGGGGGAAGAAGAGACCCAGTACTTC. The encoded protein is CASSFGGEEETQYF. Based on the CDR3 plus reference TRBV28 and TRBJ2-5, the full variable domain is DVKVTQSSRYLVKRTGEKVFLECVQDMDHENMFWYRQDPGLGLRLIYFSYDVKMKEKGDIPEGYSVSREKKERFSLILESASTNQTSMYLCASSFGGEEETQYFGPGTRLLVL.

This sequence joins TRBV4-1 and TRBJ2-7; the match to TRBD2 covers 12 bases. V trimming: 0 bases; J trimming: 4 bases; junction bases outside the gene matches: 10. Per the germline V gene, CDR1 is MGHRA and CDR2 is YSYEKL. CDR3 size: 18 residues. DNA for the CDR3: TGCGCCAGCAGCCAAGAGAAAGTCCTAGCGGGGGGGATATACGAGCAGTACTTC. Its protein is CASSQEKVLAGGIYEQYF.

The chain combines TRBV2 with TRBJ2-5; possible D gene TRBD2, 6 bases. V was cut by 10 bases and J by 7 bases, with 25 bases left in between. The germline V gene encodes CDR1 SNHLY and CDR2 FYNNEI. The CDR3 sequence is 15 residues long. The CDR3: CATEGGTEGFVTQYF. DNA for the CDR3: TGTGCCACCGAAGGAGGGACGGAGGGGTTCGTGACCCAGTACTTC.

Only a few counts were recorded for this clone. This rearrangement joins TRBV7-9 to TRBJ2-1; 8 bases agree with TRBD2. With V trimmed by 1 base and J by 5 bases, 4 bases remained unmatched. CDR3 length: 15 residues. CDR1 is SEHNR and CDR2 is FQNEAQ in the germline V gene (reference sequence). CDR3 loop: CASSLDSGKHNEQFF. CDR3 DNA sequence: TGTGCCAGCAGCTTAGATAGCGGGAAACACAATGAGCAGTTCTTC.

The chain carries TRBV28 and TRBJ2-7; 11 nucleotides align to TRBD2. This CDR3 has 15 amino acids. Per germline, CDR1 MDHEN and CDR2 SYDVKM. V trimming: 6 bases; J trimming: 3 bases; junction bases outside the gene matches: 7. This CDR3 is CASSPIAGGFYEQYF. Here the CDR3 DNA reads TGTGCCAGCAGCCCAATAGCGGGAGGGTTCTACGAGCAGTACTTC. The whole variable domain, filled in from reference TRBV28 and TRBJ2-7, reads DVKVTQSSRYLVKRTGEKVFLECVQDMDHENMFWYRQDPGLGLRLIYFSYDVKMKEKGDIPEGYSVSREKKERFSLILESASTNQTSMYLCASSPIAGGFYEQYFGPGTRLTVT.

This sequence joins TRBV5-1 and TRBJ2-6; D ambiguous. V was pared by 1 base and J by 1 base, with 9 bases between. Per the germline V gene, CDR1 is SGHRS and CDR2 is YFSETQ. The CDR3 is 16 amino acids. The CDR3 nucleotides are TGCGCCAGCAGCTTGTTTGGCTTTTCTGGGGCCAACGTCCTGACTTTC. Protein sequence: CASSLFGFSGANVLTF.

The chain joins TRBV9 to TRBJ2-1, with 11 bases fitting TRBD2. The CDR3 sequence is 19 residues long. With V trimmed by 0 bases and J by 4 bases, 12 bases remained unmatched. Germline-derived CDR1 and CDR2 are SGDLS and YYNGEE. CDR3 region: CASSVVDIAGGRRYNEQFF. As DNA, the CDR3 is TGTGCCAGCAGCGTAGTAGATATAGCGGGAGGGCGGAGGTACAATGAGCAGTTCTTC.

The gene calls are TRBV7-9 and TRBJ2-2; 7 bases map to TRBD2. V shed 8 bases, J shed 6 bases, and the junction held 6 bases outside the gene matches. The germline gives CDR1 SEHNR, CDR2 FQNEAQ (reference sequence). The CDR3 has 13 amino acids. Here the CDR3 reads CASQGLLAGELFF. The CDR3 bases are TGTGCCAGCCAGGGACTATTGGCCGGGGAGCTGTTTTTT.

The chain carries TRBV28 and TRBJ1-5; the D gene is possibly TRBD1 (5 bases). V was shortened by 8 bases and J by 1 base, with 9 bases between the two germline ends. From germline, CDR1 is MDHEN and CDR2 SYDVKM. The CDR3 length is 13 residues. DNA of the CDR3: TGTGCCAGCGATGGGGGGAGCAATCAGCCCCAGCATTTT. As protein: CASDGGSNQPQHF.

The chain links TRBV2 to TRBJ2-1; the match to TRBD2 covers 11 bases. CDR3 length: 19 amino acids. CDR1 and CDR2 (germline): SNHLY, FYNNEI. Germline trimming cut 7 bases from V and 0 bases from J; bases unmatched to any gene: 14. The CDR3 sequence: CASTRRASGGTSSYNEQFF. CDR3 nucleotides: TGTGCCAGCACACGAAGGGCTAGCGGGGGGACTAGCTCCTACAATGAGCAGTTCTTC.

The rearrangement links TRBV19 to TRBJ1-1, with TRBD1 matching over 10 bases. There are 13 residues in the CDR3. The germline V gene encodes CDR1 LNHDA and CDR2 SQIVND (reference sequence). V dropped 4 bases and J dropped 7; count of bases not matched to a gene: 3. This CDR3 is CASSTTGGGEAFF. The CDR3 bases are TGTGCCAGTAGTACGACAGGGGGCGGTGAAGCTTTCTTT.

This clone appeared a single time. The rearrangement uses TRBV4-1 and TRBJ2-2; TRBD2 aligns across 10 bases. The CDR3 consists of 17 residues. The V segment lost 4 bases and the J segment 3 bases; nucleotides outside the gene matches: 8. Germline values: CDR1 MGHRA, CDR2 YSYEKL. The CDR3 DNA follows: TGCGCCAGCAGCCCTCCGTCAGCGGGAGGGCACACCGGGGAGCTGTTTTTT. This codes for CASSPPSAGGHTGELFF.

J is TRBJ1-6 and V is TRBV7-8, with D possibly TRBD1 on 6 matching bases. This CDR3 has 15 residues. Germline-derived CDR1 and CDR2 are SGHVS and FQNEAQ. Trimming pared 5 bases from V and 5 bases from J, leaving 13 bases between. CDR3 amino acids: CASSNGQLNNSPLHF. CDR3 DNA sequence: TGTGCCAGCAGCAATGGACAGCTCAATAATTCACCCCTCCACTTT.

This chain connects TRBV7-2 to TRBJ2-7; the match to TRBD2 covers 7 bases. The CDR3 spans 13 residues. Unmatched junction bases numbered 8, after V lost 5 bases and J lost 7 bases. Looked up from germline, CDR1 is SGHTA and CDR2 is FQGNSA. In DNA, the CDR3 is TGTGCCAGCAGCATCGGGAGAGCGGGGGAGCAGTACTTC. Translated, it gives CASSIGRAGEQYF.

This clone showed up just once. This chain links TRBV19 with TRBJ1-1; 7 bases are shared with TRBD1. This CDR3 has 14 amino acids. V gave up 7 bases and J gave up 1 base; unmatched junction bases: 6. Per germline, CDR1 LNHDA and CDR2 SQIVND (reference sequence). The CDR3 DNA is TGTGCCAGTATCCCGACAGGGACGAACACTGAAGCTTTCTTT. Translation gives CASIPTGTNTEAFF.

V usage is TRBV10-3 and J usage is TRBJ2-1; 8 bases map to TRBD2. The V gene end was trimmed by 1 base and the J gene end by 5 bases; junction bases not matched to a gene: 1. The CDR3 has 14 residues. Germline values: CDR1 ENHRY, CDR2 SYGVKD. The CDR3 DNA sequence: TGTGCCATCAGTGAGTTCGGGGGGGACAATGAGCAGTTCTTC. Translating it yields CAISEFGGDNEQFF.

The chain links TRBV18 to TRBJ2-7, with D possibly matching TRBD2 (6 bases). The germline gives CDR1 KGHSH, CDR2 LQKENI. Trimming cost V 4 bases and J 3 bases, with 10 bases left between them. There are 13 residues in the CDR3. CDR3 protein: CASSRTEGYEQYF. CDR3 nucleotides: TGTGCCAGCTCACGGACGGAGGGCTACGAGCAGTACTTC.

This clone was recorded once. The rearrangement uses TRBV9 and TRBJ2-5; TRBD2 is a possible D gene (5 bases). Trimming stripped 6 bases from V and 0 bases from J, with 12 bases between. From germline, CDR1 is SGDLS and CDR2 YYNGEE. This CDR3 has 14 amino acids. The CDR3 protein is CASNARGNQETQYF. The CDR3, as DNA: TGTGCCAGCAACGCAAGAGGGAACCAAGAGACCCAGTACTTC.

V gene TRBV19 combines with J gene TRBJ2-7; TRBD2 matches at 14 bases. The germline V gene encodes CDR1 LNHDA and CDR2 SQIVND (reference sequence). V lost 6 bases to trimming and J lost 6 bases; unmatched junction nucleotides: 13. The CDR3 covers 17 residues. As DNA, the CDR3 is TGTGCCAGTAGACCAAAAGGGACTAGCGGGAGTATAGGCGAGCAGTACTTC. Translated: CASRPKGTSGSIGEQYF.

The V gene is TRBV4-1, the J gene TRBJ2-4; perhaps TRBD2 as D (5 bases). CDR1 MGHRA and CDR2 YSYEKL come from the germline V gene. Trimming removed 0 bases from V and 9 bases from J, with 21 bases in between. The CDR3 is 17 amino acids. Here the CDR3 reads CASSQEAARAGYSIQYF. CDR3 in DNA: TGCGCCAGCAGCCAAGAGGCAGCGAGGGCTGGATATAGCATTCAGTACTTC.

The chain uses TRBV12-3 or TRBV12-4 and TRBJ1-2; D is ambiguous. The CDR3 has 13 amino acids. The V gene lost 3 bases and the J gene lost 4 bases, with 9 bases spanning the gap. The CDR3: CASSLAGIYGYTF. The CDR3 DNA follows: TGTGCCAGCAGTTTGGCGGGAATCTATGGCTACACCTTC.